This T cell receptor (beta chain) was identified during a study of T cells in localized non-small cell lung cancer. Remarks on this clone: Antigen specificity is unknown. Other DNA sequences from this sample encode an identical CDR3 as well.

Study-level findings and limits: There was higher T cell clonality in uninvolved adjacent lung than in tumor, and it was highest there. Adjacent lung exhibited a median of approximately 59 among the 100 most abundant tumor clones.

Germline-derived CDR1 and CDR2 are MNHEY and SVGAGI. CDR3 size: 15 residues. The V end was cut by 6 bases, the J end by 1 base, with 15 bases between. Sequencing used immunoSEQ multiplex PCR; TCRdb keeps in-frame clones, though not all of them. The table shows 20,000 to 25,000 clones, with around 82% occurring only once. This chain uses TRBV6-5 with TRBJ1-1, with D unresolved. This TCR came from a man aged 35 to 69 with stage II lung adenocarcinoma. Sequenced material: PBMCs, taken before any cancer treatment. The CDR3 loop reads CASRGGGRTNTEAFF. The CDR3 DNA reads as TGTGCCAGCAGGGGAGGCGGGCGGACGAACACTGAAGCTTTCTTT.